A selection of T cell receptor beta chains follows, all from one sample in a study of blood T cell repertoires in COVID-19. TCRdb's copy holds only in-frame clones and misses some; the assay was immunoSEQ multiplex PCR. The table includes some 200,000 clones, about 85% detected once. Material for sequencing was peripheral blood. These receptors originate from a woman aged 18-35 years who had recovered from COVID-19. Each CDR3 is given with its conserved first and last residue.

TRBV5-1	TRBJ2-3	CASSLLGLSTDTQYF
TRBV9	TRBJ2-1	CASSGTGDWNEQFF
TRBV5-1	TRBJ2-2	CASSPGTGGTGELFF
TRBV6-2/TRBV6-3	TRBJ1-2	CASSYSTGRGYTF
TRBV7-9	TRBJ1-2	CASSLSSYGYTF
TRBV7-9	TRBJ1-4	CASSETGAGEKLFF
TRBV9	TRBJ1-1	CASSVGVWDSNTEAFF
TRBV5-1	TRBJ2-1	CASSFRLAGGSYNEQFF
TRBV6-6	TRBJ1-2	CASRDRGRDYGYTF
TRBV6-6	TRBJ1-2	CASSYSTGYGYTF
TRBV18	TRBJ1-1	CASSPPPEGPTEAFF
TRBV12-5	TRBJ1-3	CASGLPRQGETSGNTIYF
TRBV9	TRBJ2-7	CASSGLDRVGEQYF
TRBV5-4	TRBJ2-7	CASSRDRIYEQYF
TRBV5-6	TRBJ2-7	CASSLVASSYEQYF
TRBV6-2/TRBV6-3	TRBJ2-1	CASSTGTSGRVYNEQFF
TRBV13	TRBJ1-1	CASSPQRGQGSPEAFF
TRBV18	TRBJ2-1	CASSPPSGEEFF
TRBV11-2	TRBJ2-5	CASSVEAGTSGTETQYF
TRBV28	TRBJ1-1	CASRALMTGRWGFF
TRBV2	TRBJ1-2	CASNPDSYGYTF
TRBV4-1	TRBJ2-1	CASSRGGTPTYNEQFF
TRBV5-6	TRBJ2-5	CASSLVQLQETQYF
TRBV11-3	TRBJ2-1	CASSLDVNEQFF
TRBV7-9	TRBJ2-5	CASSLEAEGGETQYF
TRBV9	TRBJ2-5	CASSVVLAGVETQYF
TRBV7-9	TRBJ2-1	CASSFLSRDSFRVNEQFF
TRBV18	TRBJ1-1	CASEPTGLTEAFF
TRBV29-1	TRBJ1-2	CSVAETSYGYTF
TRBV29-1	TRBJ1-2	CSVSGGHLDYGYTF
TRBV6-5	TRBJ2-4	CASSYSGGLAKNIQYF
TRBV19	TRBJ1-3	CASSEMRSGNTIYF
TRBV6-5	TRBJ2-7	CASSSRDRVTEQYF
TRBV19	TRBJ2-1	CASSQTSGPYNEQFF
TRBV19	TRBJ2-1	CASSIYQAGNEQFF
TRBV10-3	TRBJ2-3	CAISESWIGGADTQYF
TRBV9	TRBJ2-5	CASSVRQSGETQYF
TRBV12-5	TRBJ2-7	CASGLVGTGAYEQYF
TRBV15	TRBJ1-5	CATSRAYNQPQHF
TRBV6-6	TRBJ2-1	CASSSLALSYNEQFF
TRBV3-1/TRBV3-2	TRBJ1-3	CASSPQQNTIYF
TRBV7-2	TRBJ1-2	CASSFGGEGYGYTF
TRBV10-1	TRBJ2-7	CASKAREMALYEQYF
TRBV5-6	TRBJ1-3	CASSLVDREAAIYF
TRBV19	TRBJ1-1	CASSSGLNTEAFF
TRBV4-2	TRBJ1-3	CASSAGSSGNTIYF
TRBV19	TRBJ2-1	CASSSQGASNEQFF
TRBV18	TRBJ1-3	CASSPDSSGNTIYF
TRBV7-3	TRBJ2-1	CASSQRRDEQFF
TRBV7-2	TRBJ2-5	CASSLGLQETQYF
TRBV6-2/TRBV6-3	TRBJ1-2	CASSSLSFDRLIF
TRBV3-1/TRBV3-2	TRBJ1-2	CASSARQDYGYTF
TRBV7-8	TRBJ2-3	CASSPLHAGLTDTQYF
TRBV6-5	TRBJ1-5	CASSRTGAHQPQHF
TRBV27	TRBJ2-1	CASSLAGEIYNEQFF